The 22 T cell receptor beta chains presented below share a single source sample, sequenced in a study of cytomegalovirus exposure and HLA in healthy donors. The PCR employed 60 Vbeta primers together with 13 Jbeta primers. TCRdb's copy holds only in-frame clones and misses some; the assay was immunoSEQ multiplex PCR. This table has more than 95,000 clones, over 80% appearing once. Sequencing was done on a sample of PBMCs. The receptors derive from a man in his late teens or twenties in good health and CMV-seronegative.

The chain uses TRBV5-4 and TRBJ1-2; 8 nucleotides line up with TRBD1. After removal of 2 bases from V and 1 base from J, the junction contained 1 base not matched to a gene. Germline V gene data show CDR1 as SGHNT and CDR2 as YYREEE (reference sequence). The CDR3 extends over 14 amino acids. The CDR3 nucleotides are TGTGCCAGCAGCTTAACAGGGGGTAACTATGGCTACACCTTC. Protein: CASSLTGGNYGYTF.

In nucleotides, the CDR3 is TGTGCCAGCAGCCCGAGCCACAGGGGGGATTTGGATGGCTACACCTTC. Protein sequence: CASSPSHRGDLDGYTF. The chain links TRBV11-2 to TRBJ1-2, with 8 positions matching TRBD1. This CDR3 is 16 amino acids long. Germline loops: CDR1 SGHAT, CDR2 FQNNGV. V was clipped by 5 bases and J by 6 bases; unmatched bases: 14.

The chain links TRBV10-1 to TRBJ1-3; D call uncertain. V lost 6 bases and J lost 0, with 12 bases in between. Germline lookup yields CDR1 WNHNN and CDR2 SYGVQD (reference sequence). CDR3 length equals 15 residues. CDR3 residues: CASSGGRGSGNTIYF. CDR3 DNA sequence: TGCGCCAGCAGCGGAGGACGGGGCTCTGGAAACACCATATATTTT.

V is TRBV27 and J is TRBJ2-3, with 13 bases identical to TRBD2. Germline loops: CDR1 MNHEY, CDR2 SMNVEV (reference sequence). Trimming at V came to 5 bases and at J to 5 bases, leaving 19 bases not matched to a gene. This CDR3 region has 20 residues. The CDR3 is CASSVRDPGLAGWFRDTQYF. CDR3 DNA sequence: TGTGCCAGCAGTGTACGGGATCCGGGACTAGCGGGATGGTTTAGAGATACGCAGTATTTT.

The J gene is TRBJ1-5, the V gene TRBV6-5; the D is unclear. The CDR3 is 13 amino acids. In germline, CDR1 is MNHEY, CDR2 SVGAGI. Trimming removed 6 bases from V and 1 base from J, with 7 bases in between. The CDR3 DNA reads TGTGCCAGCAGCACAGAAAGCAATCAGCCCCAGCATTTT. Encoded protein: CASSTESNQPQHF.

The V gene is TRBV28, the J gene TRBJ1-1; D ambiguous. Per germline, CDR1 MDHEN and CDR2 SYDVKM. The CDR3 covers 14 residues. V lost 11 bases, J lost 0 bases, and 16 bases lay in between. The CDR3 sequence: CAGTLDGVNTEAFF. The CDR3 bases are TGTGCCGGCACCCTTGACGGGGTGAACACTGAAGCTTTCTTT. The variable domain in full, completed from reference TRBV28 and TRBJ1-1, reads DVKVTQSSRYLVKRTGEKVFLECVQDMDHENMFWYRQDPGLGLRLIYFSYDVKMKEKGDIPEGYSVSREKKERFSLILESASTNQTSMYLCAGTLDGVNTEAFFGQGTRLTVV.

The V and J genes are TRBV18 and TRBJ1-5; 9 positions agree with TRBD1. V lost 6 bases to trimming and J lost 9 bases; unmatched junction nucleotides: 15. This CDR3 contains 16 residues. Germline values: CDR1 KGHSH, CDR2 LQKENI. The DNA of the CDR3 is TGTGCCAGCTCGCTGGTGGACAGGGGACAATCAGGGCCCCAGCATTTT. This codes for CASSLVDRGQSGPQHF.

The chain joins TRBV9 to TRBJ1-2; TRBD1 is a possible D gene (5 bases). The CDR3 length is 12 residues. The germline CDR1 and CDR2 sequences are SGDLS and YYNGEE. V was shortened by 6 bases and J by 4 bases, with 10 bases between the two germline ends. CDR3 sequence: CASTDIGYGYTF. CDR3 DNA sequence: TGTGCCAGCACGGACATAGGCTATGGCTACACCTTC.

CDR3 nucleotides: TGTGCCAGCCATGAGACAGGGAATGGCTACACCTTC. Translating it yields CASHETGNGYTF. The V and J genes are TRBV21-1 and TRBJ1-2; TRBD1 was called by the table and not checked on the DNA. TRBV21-1 is labeled a pseudogene. CDR3 length equals 12 residues.

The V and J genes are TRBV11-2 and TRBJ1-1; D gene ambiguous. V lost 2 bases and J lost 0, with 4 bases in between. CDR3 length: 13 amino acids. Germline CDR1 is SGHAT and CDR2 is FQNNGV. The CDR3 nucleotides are TGTGCCAGCAGCTTACAAATGAACACTGAAGCTTTCTTT. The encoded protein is CASSLQMNTEAFF.

CDR3 protein: CASMPGTGVRETQYF. The CDR3 coding sequence is TGCGCCAGCATGCCCGGGACAGGGGTGAGAGAGACCCAGTACTTC. The chain carries TRBV5-1 and TRBJ2-5; 10 bases are a match to TRBD1. CDR3 length: 15 residues. V was clipped by 6 bases and J by 4 bases; unmatched bases: 9. The germline V gene encodes CDR1 SGHRS and CDR2 YFSETQ.

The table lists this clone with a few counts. The CDR3 spells CASSGRARTDEQFF. CDR3 coding DNA: TGTGCCAGCAGCGGGAGAGCCAGAACTGATGAGCAGTTCTTC. V and J are TRBV5-6 and TRBJ2-1, with a weak D call TRBD2 (5 bases). V was cut by 4 bases and J by 8 bases, with 16 bases left in between. Germline V gene lookup returns CDR1 SGHDT and CDR2 YYEEEE. There are 14 residues in the CDR3.

This CDR3 reads CASSAPGTIQDEQFF. The CDR3 DNA follows: TGTGCCAGCAGTGCACCCGGGACTATACAAGATGAGCAGTTCTTC. This chain joins TRBV28 and TRBJ2-1, with TRBD2 matching 7 bases. This CDR3 spans 15 amino acids. CDR1 is MDHEN and CDR2 is SYDVKM in the germline V gene. V shed 5 bases and J 8 bases; nucleotides not matched to a gene: 12.

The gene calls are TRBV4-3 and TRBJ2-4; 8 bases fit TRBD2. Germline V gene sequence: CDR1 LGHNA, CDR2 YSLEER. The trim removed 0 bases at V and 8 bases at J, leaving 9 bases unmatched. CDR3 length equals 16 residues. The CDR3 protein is CASSQDMAGGVDIQYF. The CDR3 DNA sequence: TGCGCCAGCAGCCAAGATATGGCGGGAGGCGTGGACATTCAGTACTTC.

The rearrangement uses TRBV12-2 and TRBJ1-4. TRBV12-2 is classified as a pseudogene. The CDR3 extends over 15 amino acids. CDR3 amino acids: CASRVGRGGHEKLFF. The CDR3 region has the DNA TGTGCAAGTCGCGTGGGGAGGGGGGGTCACGAAAAACTGTTTTTT.

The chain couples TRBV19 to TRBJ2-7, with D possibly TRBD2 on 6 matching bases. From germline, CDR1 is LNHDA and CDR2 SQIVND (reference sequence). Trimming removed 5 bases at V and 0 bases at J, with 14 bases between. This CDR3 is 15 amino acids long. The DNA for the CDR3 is TGTGCCAGTAGTCCCCGGGACTCCGACTCCTACGAGCAGTACTTC. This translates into CASSPRDSDSYEQYF. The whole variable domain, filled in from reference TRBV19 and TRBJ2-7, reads DGGITQSPKYLFRKEGQNVTLSCEQNLNHDAMYWYRQDPGQGLRLIYYSQIVNDFQKGDIAEGYSVSREKKESFPLTVTSAQKNPTAFYLCASSPRDSDSYEQYFGPGTRLTVT.

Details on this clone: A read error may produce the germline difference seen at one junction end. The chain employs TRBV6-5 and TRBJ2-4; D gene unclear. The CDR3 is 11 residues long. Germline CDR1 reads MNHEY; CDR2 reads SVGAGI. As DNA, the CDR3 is TGTGCCAGCAGTTTTAAAAACATTCAGTATTTC. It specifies CASSFKNIQYF.

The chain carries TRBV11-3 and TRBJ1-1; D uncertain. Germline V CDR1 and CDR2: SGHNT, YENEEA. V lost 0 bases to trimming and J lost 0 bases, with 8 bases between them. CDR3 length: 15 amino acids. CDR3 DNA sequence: TGTGCCAGCAGCTTAGAGCAGAGGATGAACACTGAAGCTTTCTTT. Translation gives CASSLEQRMNTEAFF. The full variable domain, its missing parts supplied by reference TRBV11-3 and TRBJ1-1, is EAGVVQSPRYKIIEKKQPVAFWCNPISGHNTLYWYLQNLGQGPELLIRYENEEAVDDSQLPKDRFSAERLKGVDSTLKIQPAELGDSAVYLCASSLEQRMNTEAFFGQGTRLTVV.

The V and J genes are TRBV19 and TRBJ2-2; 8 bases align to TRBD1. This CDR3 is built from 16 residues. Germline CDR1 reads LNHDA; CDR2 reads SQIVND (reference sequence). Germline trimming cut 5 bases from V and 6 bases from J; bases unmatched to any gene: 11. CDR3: CASSARRTGQAGELFF. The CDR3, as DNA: TGTGCCAGTAGTGCGAGGAGGACAGGGCAAGCCGGGGAGCTGTTTTTT.

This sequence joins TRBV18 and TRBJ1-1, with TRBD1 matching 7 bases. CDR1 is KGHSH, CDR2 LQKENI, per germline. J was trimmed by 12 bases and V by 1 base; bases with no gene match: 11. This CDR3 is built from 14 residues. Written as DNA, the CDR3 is TGTGCCAGCTCACCACTCGGGACAGCCCGAGAGCCTTTCTTT. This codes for CASSPLGTAREPFF.

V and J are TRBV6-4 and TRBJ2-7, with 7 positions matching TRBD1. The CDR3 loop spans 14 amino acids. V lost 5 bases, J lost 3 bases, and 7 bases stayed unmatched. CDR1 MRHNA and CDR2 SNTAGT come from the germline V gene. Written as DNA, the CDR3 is TGTGCCAGCAGTCCTGGACAGGCGAACTACGAGCAGTACTTC. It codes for CASSPGQANYEQYF.

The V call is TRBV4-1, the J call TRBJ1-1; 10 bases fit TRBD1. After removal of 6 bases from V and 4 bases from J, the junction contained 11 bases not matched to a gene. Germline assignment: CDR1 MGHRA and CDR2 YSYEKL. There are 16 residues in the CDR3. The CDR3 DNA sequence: TGCGCCAGCAGTCCAAGATACCGGACAGGGGGCACTGAAGCTTTCTTT. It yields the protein CASSPRYRTGGTEAFF.